Presented here are 5 T cell receptor beta chains from one specimen sequenced in a study of blood T cell repertoires in COVID-19 (dated by TCRdb to about 2020). Library preparation employed the immunoSEQ multiplex PCR assay. As stored in TCRdb, this immuneACCESS dataset retains in-frame rearrangements with V and J assigned. A fraction of the clones does not appear; measured against another copy, unresolved V genes explain less than half of the discrepancy, and the remainder lacks a known reason. This sample holds about 74,000 clones; around 69% were observed only once. The biggest ten clones account for about 15% of the sample. Sequences were obtained from peripheral blood. The receptors were gathered from a man between 65 and 85 years old with active or convalescent COVID-19.

This CDR3 reads CASTRGQNNEQFF. In nucleotides, the CDR3 is TGTGCCAGCACCCGGGGACAGAACAATGAGCAGTTCTTC. The rearrangement joins TRBV6-5 to TRBJ2-1; 7 bases align to TRBD1. The CDR3 is 13 amino acids. Germline V gene sequence: CDR1 MNHEY, CDR2 SVGAGI. With 7 bases clipped from V and 5 bases from J, the junction kept 5 bases outside the gene matches.

J is TRBJ2-3 and V is TRBV28; D unresolved. In germline, CDR1 is MDHEN, CDR2 SYDVKM. Between the trimmed V and J ends, which lost 3 bases and 2 bases, there was a span of 3 bases. CDR3 length: 12 amino acids. The CDR3 DNA reads as TGTGCCAGCAGTTTTAACACAGATACGCAGTATTTT. It specifies CASSFNTDTQYF.

The chain is built from TRBV28 and TRBJ2-3; 9 bases fit TRBD1. The CDR3 is 18 amino acids. Germline lookup yields CDR1 MDHEN and CDR2 SYDVKM. V gave up 5 bases and J gave up 3 bases; unmatched junction bases: 15. Here the CDR3 DNA reads TGTGCCAGCAGTCTCCCCACTTCCGGGACAGGGTGGACAGATACGCAGTATTTT. This translates into CASSLPTSGTGWTDTQYF.

The chain is built from TRBV4-1 and TRBJ1-6, with TRBD1 matching 10 bases. The germline CDR1 and CDR2 sequences are MGHRA and YSYEKL. V lost 4 bases to trimming and J lost 5 bases; unmatched junction nucleotides: 11. The CDR3 consists of 18 residues. CDR3 in amino acids: CASSPRTGGLLNNSPLHF. The DNA of the CDR3 is TGCGCCAGCAGCCCCAGGACAGGGGGACTACTGAATAATTCACCCCTCCACTTT.

As concerns this clone: A read error is likely, as this CDR3 ends without the conserved phenylalanine or tryptophan. It is unclear where the CDR3 begins or ends on the DNA, so no DNA is shown, and the CDR3 is as TCRdb lists it. The J gene is TRBJ1-1, the V gene TRBV6-4. The germline CDR1 and CDR2 sequences are MRHNA and SNTAGT. The CDR3 totals 9 residues, both ends included. The CDR3 reads CASRFGLGG.